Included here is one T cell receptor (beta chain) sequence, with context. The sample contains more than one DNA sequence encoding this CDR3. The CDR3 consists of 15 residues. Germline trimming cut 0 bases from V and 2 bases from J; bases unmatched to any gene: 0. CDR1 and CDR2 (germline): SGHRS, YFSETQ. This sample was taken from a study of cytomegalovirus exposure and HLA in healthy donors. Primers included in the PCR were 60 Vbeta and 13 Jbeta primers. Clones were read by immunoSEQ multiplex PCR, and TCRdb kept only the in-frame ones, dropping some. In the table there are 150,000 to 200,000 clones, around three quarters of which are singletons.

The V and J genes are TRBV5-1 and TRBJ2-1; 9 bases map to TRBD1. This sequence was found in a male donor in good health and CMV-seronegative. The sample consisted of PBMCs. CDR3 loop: CASSLGTGAYNEQFF. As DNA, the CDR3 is TGCGCCAGCAGCTTGGGGACAGGGGCCTACAATGAGCAGTTCTTC.